Following are 9 T cell receptor beta chains from one sample sequenced in a study of blood T cell repertoires in COVID-19. Clones were read by immunoSEQ multiplex PCR, and TCRdb kept only the in-frame ones, dropping some. This table has roughly 75,000 clones, around 80% appearing once. The sequenced sample consisted of peripheral blood. The receptors come from a man in his forties or fifties with COVID-19, enrolled during active disease.

The genes are TRBV10-2 and TRBJ1-2, with D possibly TRBD1 on 6 matching bases. Germline V CDR1 and CDR2: WSHSY, SAAADI. CDR3 length: 15 residues. V was trimmed by 0 bases and J by 8 bases, leaving 16 bases between them. CDR3 DNA sequence: TGCGCCAGCAGTGAGTCGTTGTGGGGGCGGATCGGCTACACCTTC. This sequence encodes CASSESLWGRIGYTF.

J is TRBJ2-1 and V is TRBV7-9; TRBD2 agrees at 16 bases. Germline trimming cut 2 bases from V and 7 bases from J; bases unmatched to any gene: 5. Germline V gene data show CDR1 as SEHNR and CDR2 as FQNEAQ (reference sequence). The CDR3 contains 17 residues. CDR3 protein: CASSLRSGLAGGNEQFF. The CDR3 DNA reads TGTGCCAGCAGCTTAAGGTCGGGACTAGCGGGAGGGAATGAGCAGTTCTTC.

The chain carries TRBV9 and TRBJ1-1; TRBD1 agrees at 11 bases. The CDR3 is 14 amino acids. Per the germline V gene, CDR1 is SGDLS and CDR2 is YYNGEE. J lost 6 bases, V lost 0 bases, and 1 base had no gene match. The CDR3 bases are TGTGCCAGCAGCGTAGTGGGACAGGGGGCTGAAGCTTTCTTT. The encoded protein is CASSVVGQGAEAFF.

This clone was counted only a few times. This chain links TRBV11-2 with TRBJ1-6; the D is unclear. V lost 7 bases and J 7 bases, leaving 17 bases between the germline ends. Germline V gene data show CDR1 as SGHAT and CDR2 as FQNNGV. The CDR3 is 15 amino acids. As DNA, the CDR3 is TGTGCCAGCACCCCCGACCGGCGGCCAAATTCACCCCTCCACTTT. Encoded protein: CASTPDRRPNSPLHF. Drawing the rest from reference TRBV11-2 and TRBJ1-6, the complete variable domain is EAGVAQSPRYKIIEKRQSVAFWCNPISGHATLYWYQQILGQGPKLLIQFQNNGVVDDSQLPKDRFSAERLKGVDSTLKIQPAKLEDSAVYLCASTPDRRPNSPLHFGNGTRLTVT.

The chain employs TRBV4-1 and TRBJ2-1; 8 bases agree with TRBD2. The CDR3 extends over 14 amino acids. Germline V gene lookup returns CDR1 MGHRA and CDR2 YSYEKL. The V gene end was trimmed by 5 bases and the J gene end by 8 bases; junction bases not matched to a gene: 8. CDR3 sequence reads: CASSTRLALDEQFF. In nucleotides, the CDR3 is TGCGCCAGCAGCACCCGACTAGCGTTGGATGAGCAGTTCTTC.

V is TRBV5-1 and J is TRBJ2-7, with TRBD1 identical over 8 bases. This CDR3 has 16 amino acids. Trimming took 0 bases from V and 0 from J; bases not matched to a gene: 5. In germline, CDR1 is SGHRS, CDR2 YFSETQ. The CDR3 coding sequence is TGCGCCAGCAGCTTGGCCGGCACAGGGGGCTCCTACGAGCAGTACTTC. It is translated as CASSLAGTGGSYEQYF.

This clone was picked up one time. The V call is TRBV5-8, the J call TRBJ2-5, with D hard to call. V was shortened by 0 bases and J by 1 base, with 7 bases between the two germline ends. CDR1 and CDR2 (germline): SGHTS, YDEGEE. CDR3 length: 14 amino acids. The CDR3 coding sequence is TGTGCCAGCAGCTTGGATGGCCTCCAAGAGACCCAGTACTTC. It translates to CASSLDGLQETQYF.

The V gene is TRBV3-1 (or the pseudogene TRBV3-2), the J gene TRBJ2-2; 11 bases fit TRBD2. With 6 bases clipped from V and 5 bases from J, the junction kept 11 bases outside the gene matches. CDR3 length equals 17 residues. Germline loops: CDR1 LGHDT, CDR2 YNNKEL (reference sequence). In DNA, the CDR3 is TGTGCCAGCAGGAGATCTGGGACTAGCGGTCGGACCGGGGAGCTGTTTTTT. This encodes CASRRSGTSGRTGELFF.

This rearrangement joins TRBV6-1 to TRBJ1-2, with D possibly TRBD1 on 6 matching bases. This CDR3 has 15 amino acids. Trimming took 2 bases from V and 2 from J, leaving 12 bases between them. CDR1 and CDR2 (germline): MNHNS, SASEGT. The CDR3 spells CASSELQGSNYGYTF. CDR3 bases: TGTGCCAGCAGTGAACTCCAGGGGAGCAACTATGGCTACACCTTC.